This TCR beta chain comes out of a study of Graves' ophthalmopathy and Graves' hyperthyroidism. Study conclusions and caveats: Thyroid clonotypes that were expanded above 0.001 frequency mostly also appeared in blood.

For repertoire sequencing, the TCR beta CDR3 regions were amplified from RNA transcripts. An initial RT-PCR round employing HTBI primers preceded a second-round multiplex PCR. TCRdb reprocessed the multiplex PCR reads via MiXCR and lists one record per CDR3 protein. The table lists more than 1,000,000 distinct CDR3 sequences, roughly 35% of them singletons. In the case of this clonotype: The antigen is undetermined.

People with hyperthyroidism were aged 18 to 65 and newly diagnosed, under 2 months' duration. Serum thyroxine and TRAb, along with clinical symptoms, thyroid ultrasound and orbital computed tomography, were what diagnosis relied on. The germline gives CDR1 LNHNV, CDR2 YYDKDF (reference sequence). V trimming: 0 bases; J trimming: 5 bases; junction bases outside the gene matches: 4. CDR3 length equals 14 residues. The source material was peripheral blood or thyroid tissue (not recorded which). The chain joins TRBV15 to TRBJ2-7; 7 positions match TRBD2. The TCR originated in an adult man with Graves' hyperthyroidism. The CDR3 here is CATSRDLGRNEQYF. The CDR3 region has the DNA TGTGCCACCAGCAGAGATCTCGGGAGGAACGAGCAGTACTTC.